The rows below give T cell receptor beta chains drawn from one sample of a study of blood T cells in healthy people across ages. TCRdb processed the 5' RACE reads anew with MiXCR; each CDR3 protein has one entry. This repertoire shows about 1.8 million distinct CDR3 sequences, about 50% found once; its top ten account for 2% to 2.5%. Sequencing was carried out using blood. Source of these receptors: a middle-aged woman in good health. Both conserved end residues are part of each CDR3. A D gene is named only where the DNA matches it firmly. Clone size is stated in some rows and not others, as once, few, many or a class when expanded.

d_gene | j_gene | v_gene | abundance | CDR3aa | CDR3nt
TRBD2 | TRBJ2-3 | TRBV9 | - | CASSVLGGGGPDTQYF | TGTGCCAGCAGCGTGCTCGGCGGGGGGGGCCCAGATACGCAGTATTTT
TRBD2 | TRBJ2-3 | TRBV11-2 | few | CASSLPKLAGAHTDTQYF | TGTGCCAGCAGCCTCCCCAAACTAGCGGGGGCCCACACAGATACGCAGTATTTT
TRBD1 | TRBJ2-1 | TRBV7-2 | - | CASSPTGVGFWGPYNEQFF | TGTGCCAGCAGCCCTACAGGGGTCGGCTTTTGGGGCCCGTACAATGAGCAGTTCTTC
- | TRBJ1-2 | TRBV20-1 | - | CSAPIRTVSNYGYTF | TGCAGTGCTCCCATTAGAACAGTTTCTAACTATGGCTACACCTTC
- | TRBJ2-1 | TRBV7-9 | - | CASQGAAQRGARREEQFF | TGTGCCAGTCAGGGGGCGGCCCAACGGGGGGCCCGCCGGGAGGAGCAGTTCTTC
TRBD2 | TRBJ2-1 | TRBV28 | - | CASSLTSLNSYNEQFF | TGTGCCAGCAGCTTGACTAGCCTGAACTCCTACAATGAGCAGTTCTTC
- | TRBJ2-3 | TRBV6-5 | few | CASMRGQLSDTQYF | TGTGCCAGCATGAGGGGCCAGTTGTCCGATACGCAGTATTTT
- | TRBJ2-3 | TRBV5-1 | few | CASSGEGPSTDTQYF | TGCGCCAGCAGCGGTGAAGGTCCTAGCACAGATACGCAGTATTTT
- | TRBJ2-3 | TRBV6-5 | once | CASSEGGTSDTQYF | TGTGCCAGCAGTGAAGGTGGGACCTCTGATACGCAGTATTTT
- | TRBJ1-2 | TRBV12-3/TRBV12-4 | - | CASSLLKWESGYTF | TGTGCCAGCAGTTTACTAAAGTGGGAGAGCGGCTACACCTTC
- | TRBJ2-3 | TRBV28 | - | CASSPLRGATQYF | TGTGCCAGCAGTCCCCTGCGGGGCGCGACGCAGTATTTT
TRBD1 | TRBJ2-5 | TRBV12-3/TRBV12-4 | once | CASSVDRGYGETQYF | TGTGCCAGCAGTGTGGACAGGGGGTATGGGGAGACCCAGTACTTC
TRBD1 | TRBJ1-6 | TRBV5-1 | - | CASSLVQGARNSPLHF | TGCGCCAGCAGCTTGGTACAGGGGGCACGGAATTCACCCCTCCACTTT
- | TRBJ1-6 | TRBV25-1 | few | CASSEGGSSPLHF | TGTGCCAGCAGTGAAGGGGGTAGCTCACCCCTCCACTTT
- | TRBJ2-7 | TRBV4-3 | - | CAGSQEARAGEQYF | TGCGCCGGCAGCCAAGAGGCCCGGGCAGGCGAGCAGTACTTC
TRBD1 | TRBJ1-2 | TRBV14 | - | CASSRQGVYGYTF | TGTGCCAGCAGCCGGCAGGGGGTCTACGGCTACACCTTC
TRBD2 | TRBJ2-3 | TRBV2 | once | CASRRGLAGGSRRHTDTQYF | TGTGCCAGCAGGAGGGGACTAGCGGGGGGCTCAAGAAGACACACAGATACGCAGTATTTT
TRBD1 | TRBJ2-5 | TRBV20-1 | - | CSARVRQGQETQYF | TGCAGTGCTAGAGTCCGACAGGGTCAAGAGACCCAGTACTTC
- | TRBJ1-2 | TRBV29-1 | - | CSVMGGGDGYTF | TGCAGCGTCATGGGGGGTGGGGATGGCTACACCTTC
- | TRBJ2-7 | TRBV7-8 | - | CASSWQGDGEQYF | TGTGCCAGCAGCTGGCAGGGAGACGGCGAGCAGTACTTC